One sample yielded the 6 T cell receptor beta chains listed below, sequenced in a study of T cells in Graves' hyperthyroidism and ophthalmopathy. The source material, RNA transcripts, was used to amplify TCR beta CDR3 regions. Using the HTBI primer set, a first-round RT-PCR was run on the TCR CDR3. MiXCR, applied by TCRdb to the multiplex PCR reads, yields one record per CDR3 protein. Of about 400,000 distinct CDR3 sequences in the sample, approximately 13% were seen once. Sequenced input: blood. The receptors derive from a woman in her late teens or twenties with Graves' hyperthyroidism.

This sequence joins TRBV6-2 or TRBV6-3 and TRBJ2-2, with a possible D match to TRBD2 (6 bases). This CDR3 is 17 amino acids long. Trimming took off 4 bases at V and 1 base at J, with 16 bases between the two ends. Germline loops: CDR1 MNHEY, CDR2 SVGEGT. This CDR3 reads CASSSQAFSGNTGELFF. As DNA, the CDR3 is TGTGCCAGCAGTTCTCAAGCCTTTAGCGGGAACACCGGGGAGCTGTTTTTT.

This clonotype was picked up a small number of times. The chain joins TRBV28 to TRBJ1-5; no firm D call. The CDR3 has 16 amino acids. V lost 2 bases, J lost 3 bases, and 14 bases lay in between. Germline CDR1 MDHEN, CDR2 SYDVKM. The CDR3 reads CASSLPYPSPNQPQHF. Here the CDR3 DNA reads TGTGCCAGCAGTTTACCCTACCCAAGCCCCAATCAGCCCCAGCATTTT.

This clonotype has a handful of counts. CDR3 amino acids: CASSLIPLAGVSRELFF. CDR3 nucleotides: TGTGCCAGCAGCTTAATCCCACTAGCGGGAGTCAGCCGGGAGCTGTTTTTT. The chain is built from TRBV7-3 and TRBJ2-2, with 11 bases lining up with TRBD2. The trim removed 1 base at V and 9 bases at J, leaving 10 bases unmatched. The CDR3 extends over 17 amino acids. The germline V gene has CDR1 SGHTA and CDR2 FQGTGA.

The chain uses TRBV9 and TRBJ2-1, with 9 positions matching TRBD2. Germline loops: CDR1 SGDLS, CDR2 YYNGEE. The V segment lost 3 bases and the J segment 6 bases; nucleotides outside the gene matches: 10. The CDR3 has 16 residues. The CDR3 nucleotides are TGTGCCAGCAGCGAGGGACTAGCCAACAAGGGCAATGAGCAGTTCTTC. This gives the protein CASSEGLANKGNEQFF.

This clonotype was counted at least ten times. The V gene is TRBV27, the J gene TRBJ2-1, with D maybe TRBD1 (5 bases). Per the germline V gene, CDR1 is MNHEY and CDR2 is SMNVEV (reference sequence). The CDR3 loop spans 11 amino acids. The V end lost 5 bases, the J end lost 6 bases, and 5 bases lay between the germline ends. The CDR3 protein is CASSDSNEQFF. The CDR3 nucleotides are TGTGCCAGCAGTGACAGCAATGAGCAGTTCTTC.

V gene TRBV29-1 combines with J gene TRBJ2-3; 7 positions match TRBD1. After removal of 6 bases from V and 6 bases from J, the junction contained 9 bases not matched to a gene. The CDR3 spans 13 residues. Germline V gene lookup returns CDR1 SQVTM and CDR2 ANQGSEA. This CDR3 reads CSVARGPGDTQYF. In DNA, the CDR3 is TGCAGCGTAGCGAGGGGGCCGGGGGATACGCAGTATTTT.